This T cell receptor beta chain came from a study of shared clonotypes between healthy human individuals. The overall study: Aged 18 to 49, the donors were a couple of women and a few men. General study findings and limits: Only blood was sampled; tissue repertoires likely differ.

The germline V and J ends were trimmed by 1 base and 4 bases, with 8 bases remaining between them. The V gene's germline CDR1 is SGHTA and CDR2 FQGNSA. The CDR3 contains 14 residues. With respect to this clone: Antigen unknown.

Assay: immunoSEQ multiplex PCR; the TCRdb copy retains only in-frame clones and omits some. This table holds a few hundred thousand clones, 79% found once. Material: PBMCs. This chain uses TRBV7-2 with TRBJ2-1, with no clear D. This TCR was recovered from a woman aged 35 to 49 in good health. Some clones in this sample may be carry-over from other donors' samples. Here the CDR3 DNA reads TGTGCCAGCAGCTTAGTCGGAGTATACAATGAGCAGTTCTTC. This encodes CASSLVGVYNEQFF.